This TCR beta chain stems from a study of T cell repertoires in cytomegalovirus infection. MiXCR, run by TCRdb on the reads, gives a single entry per CDR3 protein. There are around 770,000 distinct CDR3 sequences in the sample; under 35% occur only once, and under 15% lies in the top ten. The CDR3 runs to 14 residues. Trimming left V 6 bases short and J 7 bases short, with 18 bases between. Germline V gene lookup returns CDR1 MDHEN and CDR2 SYDVKM. This clonotype came up once. Antigen: not known. Study observations and caveats: The ex vivo response was dominated by HLA-C-restricted CMV-specific TCR beta clonotypes.

This receptor was obtained from a human donor in good health (CMV status not recorded). Some clones in this sample may be carry-over from other donors' samples. The V call is TRBV28, the J call TRBJ1-2, with D maybe TRBD1 (5 bases). The source was cultured CD8+ T cells from PBMCs, collected from culture after CMV antigen stimulation. CDR3 DNA: TGTGCCAGCAGCCTCGACCGTGGGGGGTTTGGCTACACCTTC. Residues: CASSLDRGGFGYTF.